This T cell receptor beta chain was identified in a study of siplizumab effects on memory and regulatory T cells. Repertoires were generated with immunoSEQ multiplex PCR, while TCRdb's copy carries only in-frame clones and drops some. The top ten hold roughly 17% of the sample, which has about 50,000 clones, roughly 92% seen once. The receptor was derived from a human donor in good health. Sample: CD8+ T cells sorted from blood.

The CDR3 reads CASSFLGLAGAGYNEQFF. CDR3 coding DNA: TGTGCCAGCAGTTTTCTTGGACTAGCGGGAGCTGGGTACAATGAGCAGTTCTTC. The chain joins TRBV28 to TRBJ2-1; 13 bases agree with TRBD2. There are 18 residues in the CDR3. The trim removed 3 bases at V and 4 bases at J, leaving 9 bases unmatched. CDR1 and CDR2 (germline): MDHEN, SYDVKM.